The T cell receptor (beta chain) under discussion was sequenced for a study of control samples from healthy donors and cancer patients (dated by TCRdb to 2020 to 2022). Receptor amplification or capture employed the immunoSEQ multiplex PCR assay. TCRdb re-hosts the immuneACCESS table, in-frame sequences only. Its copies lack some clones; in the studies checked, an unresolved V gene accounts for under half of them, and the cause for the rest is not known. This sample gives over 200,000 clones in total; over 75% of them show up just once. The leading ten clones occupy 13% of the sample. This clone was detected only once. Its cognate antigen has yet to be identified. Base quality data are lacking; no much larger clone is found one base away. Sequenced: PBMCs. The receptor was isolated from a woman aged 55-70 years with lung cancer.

The CDR3 has the sequence CASSRQNIPYGYTF. The nucleotide sequence reads as follows: TGTGCCAGCAGCAGACAGAATATACCCTATGGCTACACCTTC. The V and J segments used are TRBV5-4 and TRBJ1-2, with TRBD1 as a weak D call on 5 bases. V is clipped by 4 bases and J by 4 bases, and the sequence between their germline boundaries is 14 bases long. According to the germline V gene (reference sequence), CDR1 reads SGHNT and CDR2 reads YYREEE. The CDR3 has 14 amino acids, counting the end cysteine and phenylalanine. Of all the DNA, just the CDR3 is kept, 42 bases in frame from base 1.